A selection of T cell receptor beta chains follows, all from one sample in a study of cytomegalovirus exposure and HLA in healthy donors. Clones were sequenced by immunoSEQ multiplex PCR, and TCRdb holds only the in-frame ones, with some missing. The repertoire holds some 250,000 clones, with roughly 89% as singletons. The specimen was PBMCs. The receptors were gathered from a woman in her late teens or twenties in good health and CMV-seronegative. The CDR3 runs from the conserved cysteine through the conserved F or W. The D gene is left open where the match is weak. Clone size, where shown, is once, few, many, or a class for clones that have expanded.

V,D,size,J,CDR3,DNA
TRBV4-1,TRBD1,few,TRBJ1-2,CASSQAQGGYGYTF,TGCGCCAGCAGCCAAGCACAGGGGGGCTATGGCTACACCTTC
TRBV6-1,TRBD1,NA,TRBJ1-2,CASSDGQGLDYGYTF,TGTGCCAGCAGTGATGGACAGGGGTTGGACTATGGCTACACCTTC
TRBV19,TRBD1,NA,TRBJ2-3,CASSIRTGFKDTQYF,TGTGCCAGTAGTATTAGGACAGGGTTTAAGGATACGCAGTATTTT
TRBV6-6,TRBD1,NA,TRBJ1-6,CASSYSIGQGNSPLHF,TGTGCCAGCAGTTACTCGATAGGACAGGGGAATTCACCCCTCCACTTT
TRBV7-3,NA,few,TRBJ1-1,CASSLSGRGGSTEAFF,TGTGCCAGCAGCTTGTCCGGCCGAGGTGGGTCCACTGAAGCTTTCTTT
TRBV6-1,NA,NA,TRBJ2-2,CASRWTENTGELFF,TGTGCCAGCAGATGGACAGAGAACACCGGGGAGCTGTTTTTT
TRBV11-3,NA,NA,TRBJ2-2,CASSPEANTGELFF,TGTGCCAGCAGCCCTGAGGCGAACACCGGGGAGCTGTTTTTT
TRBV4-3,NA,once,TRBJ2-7,CASSQGPAGPYLNEQYF,TGCGCCAGCAGCCAAGGTCCCGCGGGACCATACCTAAACGAGCAGTACTTC
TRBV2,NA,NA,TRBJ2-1,CASRSGGYNEQFF,TGTGCCAGCAGATCAGGGGGGTACAATGAGCAGTTCTTC
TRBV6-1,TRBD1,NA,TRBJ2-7,CASSSGTGISYEQYF,TGTGCCAGCAGTTCTGGGACAGGGATTTCCTACGAGCAGTACTTC
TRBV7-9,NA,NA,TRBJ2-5,CASSLGGSQETQYF,TGTGCCAGCAGCTTAGGGGGCAGCCAAGAGACCCAGTACTTC
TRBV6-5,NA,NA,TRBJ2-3,CASSNYERADTQYF,TGTGCCAGCAGTAATTACGAACGGGCAGATACGCAGTATTTT
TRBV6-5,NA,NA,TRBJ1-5,CASNRSGVGQPQHF,TGTGCCAGCAACCGGAGCGGTGTTGGTCAGCCCCAGCATTTT